This T cell receptor (beta chain) was recorded in a study of regulatory T cells in long-lasting Graves disease. On the study more broadly: With positive TSH receptor antibodies and over 5 years of antithyroid drugs, Graves' disease was considered persistent.

Trimming cost V 7 bases and J 9 bases, with 25 bases left between them. There are 17 residues in the CDR3. Germline CDR1 MNHEY, CDR2 SMNVEV (reference sequence). Time point described: persistent/refractory GD, antithyroid drugs over 5 years with positive TRAb. RNA isolated from PBMCs was used to make the TCR library. Study observations and caveats: Blood alone, not thyroid tissue, was studied.

This clonotype was seen a few times. Its target is not known. To make TCR beta libraries, researchers used iRepertoire HTBI primers and Arm-PCR of CDR3 regions. MiXCR was run by TCRdb on the multiplex PCR reads, yielding one entry per CDR3 protein. Of approximately 380,000 distinct CDR3 sequences in the sample, less than 25% were seen once. The V call is TRBV27, the J call TRBJ1-6; D gene ambiguous. The receptor comes from a female donor with Graves disease. The input for sequencing was peripheral blood mononuclear cells (PBMCs), taken when the disease was refractory, from a patient treated with antithyroid drugs. This chain's CDR3 is CASNRASGTSRGSPLHF. The CDR3 DNA is TGTGCCAGCAACCGGGCATCGGGAACATCGAGAGGTTCACCCCTCCACTTT.